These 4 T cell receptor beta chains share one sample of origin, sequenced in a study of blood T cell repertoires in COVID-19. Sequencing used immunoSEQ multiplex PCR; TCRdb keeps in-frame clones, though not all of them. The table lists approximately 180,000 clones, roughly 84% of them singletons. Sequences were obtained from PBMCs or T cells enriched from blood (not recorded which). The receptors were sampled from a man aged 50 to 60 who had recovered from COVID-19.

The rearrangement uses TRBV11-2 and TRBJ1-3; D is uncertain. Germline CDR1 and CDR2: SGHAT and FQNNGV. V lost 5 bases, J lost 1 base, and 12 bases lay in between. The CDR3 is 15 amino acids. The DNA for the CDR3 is TGTGCCAGCAGCCCTAGCTCTGTTTCTGGAAACACCATATATTTT. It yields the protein CASSPSSVSGNTIYF.

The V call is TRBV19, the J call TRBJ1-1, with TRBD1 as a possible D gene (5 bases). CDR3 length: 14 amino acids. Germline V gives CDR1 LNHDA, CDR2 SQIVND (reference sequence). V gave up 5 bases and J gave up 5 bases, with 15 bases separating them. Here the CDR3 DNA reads TGTGCCAGTAGTCGGCCAGGGAGGTCGACTGAAGCTTTCTTT. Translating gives CASSRPGRSTEAFF.

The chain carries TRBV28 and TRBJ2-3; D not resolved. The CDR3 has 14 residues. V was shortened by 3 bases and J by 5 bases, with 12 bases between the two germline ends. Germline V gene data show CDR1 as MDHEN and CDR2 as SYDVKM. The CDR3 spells CASSFSSVVDTQYF. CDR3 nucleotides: TGTGCCAGCAGTTTCTCCTCGGTCGTAGATACGCAGTATTTT.

The CDR3 loop is CASNSGASVYGYTF. DNA of the CDR3: TGTGCCAGTAACTCTGGGGCGTCAGTCTATGGCTACACCTTC. This chain links TRBV6-5 with TRBJ1-2, with D tentatively TRBD1 (5 bases). CDR3 size: 14 residues. Trimming removed 9 bases from V and 4 bases from J, with 18 bases in between. Germline V gene data show CDR1 as MNHEY and CDR2 as SVGAGI.